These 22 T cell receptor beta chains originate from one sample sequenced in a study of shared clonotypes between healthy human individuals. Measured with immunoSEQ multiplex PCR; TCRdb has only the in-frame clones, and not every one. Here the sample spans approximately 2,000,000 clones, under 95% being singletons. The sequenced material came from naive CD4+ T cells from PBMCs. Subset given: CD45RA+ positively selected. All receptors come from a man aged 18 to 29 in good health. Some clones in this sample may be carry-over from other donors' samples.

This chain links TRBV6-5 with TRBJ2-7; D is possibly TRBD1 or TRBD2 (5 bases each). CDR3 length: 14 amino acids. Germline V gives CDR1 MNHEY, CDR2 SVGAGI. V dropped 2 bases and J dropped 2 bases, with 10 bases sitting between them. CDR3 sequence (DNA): TGTGCCAGCAGTTACCAGCCGGGGCCCTACGAGCAGTACTTC. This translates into CASSYQPGPYEQYF.

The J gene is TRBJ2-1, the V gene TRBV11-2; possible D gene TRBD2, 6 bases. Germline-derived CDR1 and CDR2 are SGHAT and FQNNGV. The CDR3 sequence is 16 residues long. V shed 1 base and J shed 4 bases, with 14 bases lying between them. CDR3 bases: TGTGCCAGCAGCTTAGGGGGTAGCGGACCTTACAATGAGCAGTTCTTC. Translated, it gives CASSLGGSGPYNEQFF.

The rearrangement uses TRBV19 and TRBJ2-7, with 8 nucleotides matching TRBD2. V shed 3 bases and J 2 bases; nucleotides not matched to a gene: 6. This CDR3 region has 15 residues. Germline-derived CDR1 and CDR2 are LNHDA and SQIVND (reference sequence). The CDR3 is CASSIGSGIAYEQYF. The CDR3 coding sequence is TGTGCCAGTAGTATCGGTAGCGGGATTGCCTACGAGCAGTACTTC.

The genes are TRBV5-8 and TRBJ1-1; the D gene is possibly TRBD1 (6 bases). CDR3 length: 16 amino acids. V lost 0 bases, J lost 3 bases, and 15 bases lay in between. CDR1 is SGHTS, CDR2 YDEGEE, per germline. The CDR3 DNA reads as TGTGCCAGCAGCTTGGCTGGCAGGGGAGTTGACACTGAAGCTTTCTTT. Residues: CASSLAGRGVDTEAFF.

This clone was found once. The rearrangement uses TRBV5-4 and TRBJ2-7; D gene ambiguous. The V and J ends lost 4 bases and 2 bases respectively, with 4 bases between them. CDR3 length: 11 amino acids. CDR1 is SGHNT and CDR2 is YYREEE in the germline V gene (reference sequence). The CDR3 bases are TGTGCCAGCAGCGGGCCCTACGAGCAGTACTTC. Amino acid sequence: CASSGPYEQYF. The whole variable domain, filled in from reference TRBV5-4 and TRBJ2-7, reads ETGVTQSPTHLIKTRGQQVTLRCSSQSGHNTVSWYQQALGQGPQFIFQYYREEENGRGNFPPRFSGLQFPNYSSELNVNALELDDSALYLCASSGPYEQYFGPGTRLTVT.

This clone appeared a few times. The CDR3 region is CASSYSLNTEAFF. The CDR3, as DNA: TGTGCCAGCAGCTACAGCTTGAACACTGAAGCTTTCTTT. This rearrangement joins TRBV28 to TRBJ1-1; D is unclear. CDR3 length: 13 amino acids. The germline V gene has CDR1 MDHEN and CDR2 SYDVKM. Trimming took 6 bases from V and 0 from J, leaving 8 bases between them.

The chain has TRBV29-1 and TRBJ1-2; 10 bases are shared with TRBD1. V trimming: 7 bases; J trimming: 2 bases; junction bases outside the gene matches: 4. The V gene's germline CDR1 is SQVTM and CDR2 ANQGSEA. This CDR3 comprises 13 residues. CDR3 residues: CSGSGQGNYGYTF. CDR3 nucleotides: TGCAGCGGATCGGGACAGGGGAACTATGGCTACACCTTC.

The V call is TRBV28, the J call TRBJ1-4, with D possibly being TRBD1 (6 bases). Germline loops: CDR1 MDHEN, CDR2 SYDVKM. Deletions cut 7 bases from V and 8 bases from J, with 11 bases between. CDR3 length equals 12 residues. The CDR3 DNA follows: TGTGCCAGCAAGGAGGGGGGCGAAAAACTGTTTTTT. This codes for CASKEGGEKLFF.

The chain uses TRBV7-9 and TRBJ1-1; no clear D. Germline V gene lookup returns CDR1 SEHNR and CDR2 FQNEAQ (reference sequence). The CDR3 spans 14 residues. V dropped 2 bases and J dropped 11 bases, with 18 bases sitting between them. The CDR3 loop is CASSLIVQSGWAFF. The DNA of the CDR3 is TGTGCCAGCAGCTTAATCGTTCAGTCCGGTTGGGCTTTCTTT.

The DNA of the CDR3 is TGCAGTGCTGGGCCTTACTACGAGCAGTACTTC. Amino acid sequence: CSAGPYYEQYF. The chain has TRBV20-1 and TRBJ2-7; D ambiguous. The ends were cut back, 5 bases at V and 3 bases at J, with 8 bases in the middle. CDR3 length: 11 residues. CDR1 and CDR2 (germline): DFQATT, SNEGSKA (reference sequence).

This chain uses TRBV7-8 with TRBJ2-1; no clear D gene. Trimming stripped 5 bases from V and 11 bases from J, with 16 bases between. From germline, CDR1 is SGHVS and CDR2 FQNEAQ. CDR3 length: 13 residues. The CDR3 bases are TGTGCCAGCAGCCCAGGAGAACTCCTAAAGCAGTTCTTC. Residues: CASSPGELLKQFF.

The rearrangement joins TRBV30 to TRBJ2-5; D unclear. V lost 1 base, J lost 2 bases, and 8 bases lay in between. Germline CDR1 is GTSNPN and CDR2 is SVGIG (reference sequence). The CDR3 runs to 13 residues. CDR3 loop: CAWSERRQETQYF. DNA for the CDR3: TGTGCCTGGAGTGAGAGGCGTCAAGAGACCCAGTACTTC.

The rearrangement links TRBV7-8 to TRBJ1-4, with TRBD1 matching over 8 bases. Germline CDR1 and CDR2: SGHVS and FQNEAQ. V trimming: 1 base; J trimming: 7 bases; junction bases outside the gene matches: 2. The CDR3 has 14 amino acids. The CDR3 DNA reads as TGTGCCAGCAGCTTAGGGACAGGGACTGAAAAACTGTTTTTT. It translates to CASSLGTGTEKLFF.

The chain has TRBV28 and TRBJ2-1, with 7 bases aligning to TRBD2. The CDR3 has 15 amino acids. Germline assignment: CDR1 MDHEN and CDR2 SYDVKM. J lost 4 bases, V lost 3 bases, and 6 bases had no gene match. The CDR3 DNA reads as TGTGCCAGCAGTTTCAGGCTAGCGGTTTACAATGAGCAGTTCTTC. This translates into CASSFRLAVYNEQFF.

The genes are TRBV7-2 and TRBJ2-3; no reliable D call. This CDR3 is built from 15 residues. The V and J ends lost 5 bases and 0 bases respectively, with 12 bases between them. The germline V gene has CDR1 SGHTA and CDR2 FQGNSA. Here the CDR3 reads CASSPMAASTDTQYF. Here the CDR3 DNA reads TGTGCCAGCAGCCCCATGGCGGCTAGCACAGATACGCAGTATTTT.

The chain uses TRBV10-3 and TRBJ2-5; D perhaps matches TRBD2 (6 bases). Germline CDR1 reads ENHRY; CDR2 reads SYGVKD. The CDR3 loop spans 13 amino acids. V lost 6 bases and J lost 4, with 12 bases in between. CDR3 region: CAISGTERETQYF. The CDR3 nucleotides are TGTGCCATCAGCGGGACTGAACGAGAGACCCAGTACTTC.

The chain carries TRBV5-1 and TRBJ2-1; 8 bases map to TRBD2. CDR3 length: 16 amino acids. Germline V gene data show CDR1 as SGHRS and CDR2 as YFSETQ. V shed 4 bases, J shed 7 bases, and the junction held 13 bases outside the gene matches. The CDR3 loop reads CASSHPGGSGGNEQFF. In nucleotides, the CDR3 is TGCGCCAGCAGCCATCCCGGCGGGTCGGGGGGGAATGAGCAGTTCTTC. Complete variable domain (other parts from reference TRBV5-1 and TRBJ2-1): KAGVTQTPRYLIKTRGQQVTLSCSPISGHRSVSWYQQTPGQGLQFLFEYFSETQRNKGNFPGRFSGRQFSNSRSEMNVSTLELGDSALYLCASSHPGGSGGNEQFFGPGTRLTVL.

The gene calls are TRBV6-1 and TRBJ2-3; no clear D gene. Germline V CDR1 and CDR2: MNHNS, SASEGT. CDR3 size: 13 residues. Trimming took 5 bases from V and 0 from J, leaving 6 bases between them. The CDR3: CASSLESTDTQYF. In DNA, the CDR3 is TGTGCCAGCAGTCTCGAAAGCACAGATACGCAGTATTTT.

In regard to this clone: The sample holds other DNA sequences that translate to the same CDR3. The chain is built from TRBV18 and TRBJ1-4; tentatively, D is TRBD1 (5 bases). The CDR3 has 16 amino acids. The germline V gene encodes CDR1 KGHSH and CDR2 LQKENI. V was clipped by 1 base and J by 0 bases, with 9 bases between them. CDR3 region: CASSPRQLATNEKLFF. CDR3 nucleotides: TGTGCCAGCTCACCACGACAGCTTGCAACTAATGAAAAACTGTTTTTT.

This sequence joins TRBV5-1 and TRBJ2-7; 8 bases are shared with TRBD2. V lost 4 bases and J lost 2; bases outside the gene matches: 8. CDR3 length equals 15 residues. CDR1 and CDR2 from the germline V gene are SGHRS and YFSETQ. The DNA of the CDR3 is TGCGCCAGCAGCCACTCAAGCGGGAGTCCCTACGAGCAGTACTTC. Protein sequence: CASSHSSGSPYEQYF.

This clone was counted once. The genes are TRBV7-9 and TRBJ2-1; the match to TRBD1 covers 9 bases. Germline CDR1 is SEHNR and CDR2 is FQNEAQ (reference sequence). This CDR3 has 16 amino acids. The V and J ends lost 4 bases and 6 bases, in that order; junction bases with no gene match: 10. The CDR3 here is CASSSRQGVYGNEQFF. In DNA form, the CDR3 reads TGTGCCAGCAGCTCCCGACAGGGGGTCTACGGCAATGAGCAGTTCTTC.

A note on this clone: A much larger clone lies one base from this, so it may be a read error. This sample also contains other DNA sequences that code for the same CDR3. The chain's CDR3 is CASSLGQGQETQYF. The CDR3 DNA reads TGTGCCAGCAGCTTGGGACAGGGCCAAGAGACCCAGTACTTC. This sequence joins TRBV5-4 and TRBJ2-5; TRBD1 matches 7 bases. CDR1 is SGHNT, CDR2 YYREEE, per germline (reference sequence). CDR3 length: 14 amino acids. J gave up 1 base and V 0 bases, and 0 bases lay outside the gene matches. Full variable domain (remainder filled in from reference TRBV5-4 and TRBJ2-5): ETGVTQSPTHLIKTRGQQVTLRCSSQSGHNTVSWYQQALGQGPQFIFQYYREEENGRGNFPPRFSGLQFPNYSSELNVNALELDDSALYLCASSLGQGQETQYFGPGTRLLVL.